The 18 T cell receptor beta chains in this list originate from one sample, sequenced in a study of cytomegalovirus exposure and HLA in healthy donors. The PCR had 60 Vbeta and 13 Jbeta primers. The method was immunoSEQ multiplex PCR; TCRdb's version includes in-frame clones alone and lacks a portion of them. Counted here are about 190,000 clones, 75% to 85% occurring once; the ten biggest clones make up under 0.9%. The sample taken for sequencing was PBMCs. The receptors originated from a young woman in good health and CMV-seronegative.

The genes are TRBV6-5 and TRBJ2-5, with D possibly matching TRBD2 (5 bases). CDR3 length equals 13 residues. Trimming shortened V by 4 bases and J by 9 bases, and 15 bases separated the two germline ends. The germline CDR1 and CDR2 sequences are MNHEY and SVGAGI. The CDR3 region is CASSLGLTGAQYF. In DNA form, the CDR3 reads TGTGCCAGCAGTTTAGGACTGACTGGTGCCCAGTACTTC.

The rearrangement uses TRBV27 and TRBJ2-3, with a possible D match to TRBD1 (6 bases). Germline loops: CDR1 MNHEY, CDR2 SMNVEV (reference sequence). V lost 5 bases and J lost 0, with 21 bases in between. The CDR3 runs to 18 residues. As DNA, the CDR3 is TGTGCCAGCAGTCCCCCCGAGGGGGAGCGGTCTAGCACAGATACGCAGTATTTT. It codes for CASSPPEGERSSTDTQYF.

The rearrangement uses TRBV6-5 and TRBJ1-5; no definite D call. Trimming took 6 bases from V and 8 from J, leaving 20 bases between them. CDR1 MNHEY and CDR2 SVGAGI come from the germline V gene. The CDR3 contains 15 residues. The CDR3, as DNA: TGTGCCAGCAGCCGTCGCAGAAAGTCGCCCGAGCCCCAGCATTTT. It translates to CASSRRRKSPEPQHF.

The chain joins TRBV6-1 to TRBJ2-3; tentative D call: TRBD2 (6 bases). CDR1 is MNHNS and CDR2 is SASEGT in the germline V gene. Trimming shortened V by 2 bases and J by 3 bases, and 15 bases separated the two germline ends. The CDR3 contains 16 residues. CDR3 protein: CASSEWFRDSTDTQYF. The CDR3 DNA follows: TGTGCCAGCAGTGAATGGTTCCGGGACTCAACAGATACGCAGTATTTT.

The chain joins TRBV18 to TRBJ2-6; 9 bases align to TRBD1. From germline, CDR1 is KGHSH and CDR2 LQKENI. V lost 3 bases and J lost 2; bases outside the gene matches: 5. The length of the CDR3 is 17 residues. The DNA of the CDR3 is TGTGCCAGCTCACCTCTAGACAGGGGGGCTGGGGCCAACGTCCTGACTTTC. Its protein product is CASSPLDRGAGANVLTF. Supplemented by reference TRBV18 and TRBJ2-6, the full variable domain reads NAGVMQNPRHLVRRRGQEARLRCSPMKGHSHVYWYRQLPEEGLKFMVYLQKENIIDESGMPKERFSAEFPKEGPSILRIQQVVRGDSAAYFCASSPLDRGAGANVLTFGAGSRLTVL.

The chain links TRBV7-7 to TRBJ2-1; D perhaps matches TRBD2 (6 bases). CDR3 length: 15 amino acids. The V gene's germline CDR1 is SSHAT and CDR2 FNYEAQ (reference sequence). V was pared by 5 bases and J by 3 bases, with 14 bases between. The CDR3 is CASSPGTLNYNEQFF. Written as DNA, the CDR3 is TGTGCCAGCAGCCCCGGGACTCTTAACTACAATGAGCAGTTCTTC.

The gene calls are TRBV2 and TRBJ1-4; the D gene is possibly TRBD1 (6 bases). Trimming took 3 bases from V and 6 from J, leaving 8 bases between them. In germline, CDR1 is SNHLY, CDR2 FYNNEI. The CDR3 length is 13 residues. The CDR3 region is CASSEAGDEKLFF. The CDR3 DNA is TGTGCCAGCAGTGAGGCAGGGGATGAAAAACTGTTTTTT.

V and J are TRBV5-6 and TRBJ2-5; TRBD2 might be the D (7 bases). The V gene's germline CDR1 is SGHDT and CDR2 YYEEEE. V lost 3 bases, J lost 5 bases, and 20 bases lay in between. CDR3 length equals 16 residues. Here the CDR3 reads CASSWVGGAGIETQYF. CDR3 coding DNA: TGTGCCAGCAGCTGGGTGGGGGGGGCCGGTATTGAGACCCAGTACTTC.

The chain couples TRBV27 to TRBJ2-1; D may be TRBD2 (7 bases). This CDR3 spans 13 amino acids. Germline assignment: CDR1 MNHEY and CDR2 SMNVEV (reference sequence). V was trimmed by 3 bases and J by 6 bases, leaving 9 bases between them. The CDR3 sequence: CASSLGGLNEQFF. DNA for the CDR3: TGTGCCAGCAGTTTGGGGGGGCTCAATGAGCAGTTCTTC.

V and J are TRBV5-1 and TRBJ2-7, with 14 nucleotides matching TRBD2. CDR3 length: 16 residues. V was clipped by 4 bases and J by 2 bases; unmatched bases: 5. Looked up from germline, CDR1 is SGHRS and CDR2 is YFSETQ. The CDR3 DNA reads as TGCGCCAGCAGCCCGGGACTAGCGGGGGCCACCTACGAGCAGTACTTC. It specifies CASSPGLAGATYEQYF.

This chain uses TRBV6-5 with TRBJ2-5, with a weak D call TRBD1 (6 bases). The J call may not be correct, given that the DNA end is closer to TRBJ2-7. The V gene's germline CDR1 is MNHEY and CDR2 SVGAGI. The CDR3 loop spans 14 amino acids. The CDR3 loop reads CASSYSDSSYEQYF. CDR3 nucleotides: TGTGCCAGCAGTTACTCGGACAGCTCCTACGAGCAGTACTTC.

V and J are TRBV6-1 and TRBJ1-4; D remains unclear. Per germline, CDR1 MNHNS and CDR2 SASEGT. Deletions cut 3 bases from V and 13 bases from J, with 15 bases between. The CDR3 extends over 13 amino acids. Written as DNA, the CDR3 is TGTGCCAGCAGTGACGGTATAAGCCAAGTACTGTTTTTT. Translation: CASSDGISQVLFF.

The chain has TRBV4-1 and TRBJ2-3, with no clear D. This CDR3 has 15 amino acids. Germline assignment: CDR1 MGHRA and CDR2 YSYEKL. V was clipped by 4 bases and J by 2 bases, with 13 bases between them. The DNA of the CDR3 is TGCGCCAGCAGCCCAGAAACGAGTTACACAGATACGCAGTATTTT. Amino acid sequence: CASSPETSYTDTQYF.

V is TRBV4-1 and J is TRBJ2-3, with D possibly TRBD2 on 6 matching bases. The CDR3 is made up of 14 amino acids. V was shortened by 1 base and J by 1 base, with 6 bases between the two germline ends. Germline V lookup: CDR1 MGHRA, CDR2 YSYEKL. The CDR3 DNA follows: TGCGCCAGCAGCCAAGGGAGGGGCACAGATACGCAGTATTTT. Translation: CASSQGRGTDTQYF.

The chain is built from TRBV27 and TRBJ1-1, with D possibly being TRBD1 (6 bases). Germline V gives CDR1 MNHEY, CDR2 SMNVEV (reference sequence). The CDR3 has 16 amino acids. The ends were cut back, 5 bases at V and 1 base at J, with 17 bases in the middle. The CDR3 DNA reads TGTGCCAGCAGTCCCTCCAGGGGTTCCGGGAACACTGAAGCTTTCTTT. Its translation: CASSPSRGSGNTEAFF.

This sequence joins TRBV28 and TRBJ1-4; 8 nucleotides match TRBD1. The CDR3 spans 15 residues. Per germline, CDR1 MDHEN and CDR2 SYDVKM. Unmatched junction bases numbered 6, after V lost 2 bases and J lost 7 bases. CDR3 nucleotides: TGTGCCAGCAGTTTAATTAGGACAGGGAGTGAAAAACTGTTTTTT. Residues: CASSLIRTGSEKLFF.

The chain employs TRBV2 and TRBJ1-1; D is undetermined. V lost 10 bases and J lost 6, with 18 bases in between. Germline V CDR1 and CDR2: SNHLY, FYNNEI. CDR3 length: 13 residues. CDR3 DNA sequence: TGTGCCACCGAGACCGGGGTGGTCGCTGAAGCTTTCTTT. Its translation: CATETGVVAEAFF.

CDR3 amino acids: CASSVGQNYGYTF. In nucleotides, the CDR3 is TGTGCCAGCAGCGTGGGACAGAACTATGGCTACACCTTC. V gene TRBV7-9 combines with J gene TRBJ1-2; TRBD1 aligns across 7 bases. There are 13 residues in the CDR3. V lost 5 bases, J lost 2 bases, and 2 bases stayed unmatched. CDR1 is SEHNR, CDR2 FQNEAQ, per germline (reference sequence).